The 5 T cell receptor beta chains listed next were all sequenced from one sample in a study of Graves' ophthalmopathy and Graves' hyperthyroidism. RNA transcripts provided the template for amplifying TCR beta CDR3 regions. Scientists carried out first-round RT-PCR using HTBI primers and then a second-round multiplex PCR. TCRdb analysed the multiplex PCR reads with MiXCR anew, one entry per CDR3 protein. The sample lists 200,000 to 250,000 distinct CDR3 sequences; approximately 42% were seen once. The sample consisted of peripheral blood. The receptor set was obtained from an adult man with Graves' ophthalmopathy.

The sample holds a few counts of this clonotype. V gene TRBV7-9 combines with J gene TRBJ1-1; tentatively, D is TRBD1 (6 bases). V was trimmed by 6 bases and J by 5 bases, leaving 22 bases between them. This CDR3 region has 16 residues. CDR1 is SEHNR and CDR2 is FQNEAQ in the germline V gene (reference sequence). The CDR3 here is CASRPHLKGGVTEAFF. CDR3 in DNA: TGTGCCAGCAGGCCTCACTTGAAGGGGGGCGTTACTGAAGCTTTCTTT.

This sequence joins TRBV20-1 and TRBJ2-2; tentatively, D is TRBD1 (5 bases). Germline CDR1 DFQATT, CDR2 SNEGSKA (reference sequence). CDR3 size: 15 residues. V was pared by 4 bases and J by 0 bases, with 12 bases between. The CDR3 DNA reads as TGCAGTGCTACCGACAGCAAAACGAACACCGGGGAGCTGTTTTTT. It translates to CSATDSKTNTGELFF.

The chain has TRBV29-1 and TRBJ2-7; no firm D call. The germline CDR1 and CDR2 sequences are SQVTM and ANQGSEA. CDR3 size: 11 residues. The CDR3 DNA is TGCACCATAAGCGCCCACTACGAGCAGTACTTC. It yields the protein CTISAHYEQYF.

CDR3 sequence (DNA): TGTGCCAGCAGCTACCCGACAGGGGGCGTCGAGCAGTACTTC. It specifies CASSYPTGGVEQYF. The rearrangement uses TRBV7-2 and TRBJ2-7; 10 positions agree with TRBD1. This CDR3 is 14 amino acids long. Germline CDR1 is SGHTA and CDR2 is FQGNSA. Unmatched junction bases numbered 6, after V lost 4 bases and J lost 6 bases.

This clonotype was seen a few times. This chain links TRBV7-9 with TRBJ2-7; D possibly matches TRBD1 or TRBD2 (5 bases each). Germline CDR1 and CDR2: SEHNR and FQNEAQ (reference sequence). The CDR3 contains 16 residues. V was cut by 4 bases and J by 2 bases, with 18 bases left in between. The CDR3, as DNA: TGTGCCAGCAGCTCAGACTCCGGGACGGCGACCTACGAGCAGTACTTC. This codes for CASSSDSGTATYEQYF. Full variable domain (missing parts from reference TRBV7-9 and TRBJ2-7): DTGVSQNPRHKITKRGQNVTFRCDPISEHNRLYWYRQTLGQGPEFLTYFQNEAQLEKSRLLSDRFSAERPKGSFSTLEIQRTEQGDSAMYLCASSSDSGTATYEQYFGPGTRLTVT.